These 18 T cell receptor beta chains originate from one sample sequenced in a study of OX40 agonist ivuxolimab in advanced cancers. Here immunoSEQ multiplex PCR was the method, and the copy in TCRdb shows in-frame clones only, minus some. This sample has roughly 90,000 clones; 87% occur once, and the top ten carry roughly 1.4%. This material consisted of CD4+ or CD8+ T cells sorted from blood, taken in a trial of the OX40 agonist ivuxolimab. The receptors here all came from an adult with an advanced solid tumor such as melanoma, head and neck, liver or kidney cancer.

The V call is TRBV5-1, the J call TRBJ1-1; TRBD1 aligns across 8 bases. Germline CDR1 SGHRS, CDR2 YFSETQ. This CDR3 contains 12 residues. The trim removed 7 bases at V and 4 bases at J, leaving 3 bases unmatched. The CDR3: CASYGQGTEAFF. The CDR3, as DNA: TGCGCCAGCTACGGACAGGGCACTGAAGCTTTCTTT.

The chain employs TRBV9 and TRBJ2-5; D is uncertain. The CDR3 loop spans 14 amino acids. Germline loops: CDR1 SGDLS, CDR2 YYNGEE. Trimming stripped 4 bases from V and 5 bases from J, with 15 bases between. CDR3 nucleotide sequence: TGTGCCAGCAGCCCCAGGCTCGGAAGTGAGACCCAGTACTTC. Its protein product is CASSPRLGSETQYF.

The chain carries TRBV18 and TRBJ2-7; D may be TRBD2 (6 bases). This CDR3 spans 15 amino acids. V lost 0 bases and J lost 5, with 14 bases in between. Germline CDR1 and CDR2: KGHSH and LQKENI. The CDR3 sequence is CASSPPTGVRHEQYF. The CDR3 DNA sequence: TGTGCCAGCTCACCACCGACGGGAGTGAGGCACGAGCAGTACTTC.

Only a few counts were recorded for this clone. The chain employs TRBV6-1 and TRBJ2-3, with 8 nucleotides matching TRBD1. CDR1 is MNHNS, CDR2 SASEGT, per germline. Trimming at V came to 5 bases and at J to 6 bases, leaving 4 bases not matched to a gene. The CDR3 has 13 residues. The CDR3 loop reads CASSRDRGDTQYF. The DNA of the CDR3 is TGTGCCAGCAGTCGCGACAGGGGTGATACGCAGTATTTT.

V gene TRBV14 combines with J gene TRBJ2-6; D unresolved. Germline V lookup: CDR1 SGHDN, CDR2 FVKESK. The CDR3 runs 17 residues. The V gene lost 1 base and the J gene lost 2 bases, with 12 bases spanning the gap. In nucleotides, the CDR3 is TGTGCCAGCAGCCAAGCTTCGGCTTTCGCTGGGGCCAACGTCCTGACTTTC. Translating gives CASSQASAFAGANVLTF. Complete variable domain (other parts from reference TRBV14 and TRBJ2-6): EAGVTQFPSHSVIEKGQTVTLRCDPISGHDNLYWYRRVMGKEIKFLLHFVKESKQDESGMPNNRFLAERTGGTYSTLKVQPAELEDSGVYFCASSQASAFAGANVLTFGAGSRLTVL.

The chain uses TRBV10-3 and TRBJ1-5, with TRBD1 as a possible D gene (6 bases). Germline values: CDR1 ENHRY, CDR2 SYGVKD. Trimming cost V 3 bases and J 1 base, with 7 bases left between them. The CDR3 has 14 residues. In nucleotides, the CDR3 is TGTGCCATCAGTGACGACAGGAGCAATCAGCCCCAGCATTTT. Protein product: CAISDDRSNQPQHF.

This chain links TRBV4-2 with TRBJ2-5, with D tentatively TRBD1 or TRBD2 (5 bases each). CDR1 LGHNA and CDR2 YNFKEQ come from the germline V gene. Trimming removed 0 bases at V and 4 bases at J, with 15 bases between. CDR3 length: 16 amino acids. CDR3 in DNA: TGTGCCAGCAGCCAAGACGGGGCCCATGAGGGAGAGACCCAGTACTTC. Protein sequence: CASSQDGAHEGETQYF.

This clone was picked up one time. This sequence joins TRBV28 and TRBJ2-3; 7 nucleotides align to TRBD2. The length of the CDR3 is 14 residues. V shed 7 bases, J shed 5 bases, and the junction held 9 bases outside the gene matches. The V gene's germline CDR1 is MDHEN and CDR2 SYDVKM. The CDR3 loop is CASTETSPGDTQYF. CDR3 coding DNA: TGTGCCAGCACCGAGACTAGCCCCGGAGATACGCAGTATTTT. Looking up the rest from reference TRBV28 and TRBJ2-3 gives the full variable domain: DVKVTQSSRYLVKRTGEKVFLECVQDMDHENMFWYRQDPGLGLRLIYFSYDVKMKEKGDIPEGYSVSREKKERFSLILESASTNQTSMYLCASTETSPGDTQYFGPGTRLTVL.

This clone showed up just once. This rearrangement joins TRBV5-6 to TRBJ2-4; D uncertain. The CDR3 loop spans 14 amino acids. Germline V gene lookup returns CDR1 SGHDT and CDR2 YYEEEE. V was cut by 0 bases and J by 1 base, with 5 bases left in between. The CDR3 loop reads CASSLDPAKNIQYF. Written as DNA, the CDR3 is TGTGCCAGCAGCTTGGACCCTGCCAAAAACATTCAGTACTTC.

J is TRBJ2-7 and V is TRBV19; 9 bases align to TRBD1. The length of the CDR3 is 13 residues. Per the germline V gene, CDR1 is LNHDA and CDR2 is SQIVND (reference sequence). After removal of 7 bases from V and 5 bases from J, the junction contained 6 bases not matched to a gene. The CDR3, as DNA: TGTGCCAGTACGGACAGGGGTATCCACGAGCAGTACTTC. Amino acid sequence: CASTDRGIHEQYF.

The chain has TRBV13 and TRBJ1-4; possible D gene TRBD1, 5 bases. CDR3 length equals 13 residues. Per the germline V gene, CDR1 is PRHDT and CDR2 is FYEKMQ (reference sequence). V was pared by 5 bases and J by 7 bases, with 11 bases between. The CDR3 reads CASSQKTGEKLFF. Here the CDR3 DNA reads TGTGCCAGCAGCCAAAAAACAGGTGAAAAACTGTTTTTT.

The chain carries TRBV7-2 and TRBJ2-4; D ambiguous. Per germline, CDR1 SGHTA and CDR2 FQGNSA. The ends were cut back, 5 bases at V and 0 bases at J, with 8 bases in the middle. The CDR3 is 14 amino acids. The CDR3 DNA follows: TGTGCCAGCAGCGAAGAGCTAGCCAAAAACATTCAGTACTTC. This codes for CASSEELAKNIQYF.

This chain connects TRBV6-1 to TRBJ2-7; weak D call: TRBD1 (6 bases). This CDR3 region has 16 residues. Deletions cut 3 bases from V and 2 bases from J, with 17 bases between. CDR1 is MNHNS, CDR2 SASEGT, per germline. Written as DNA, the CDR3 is TGTGCCAGCAGTGATGGGGCAGGGGCCAGTACCTACGAGCAGTACTTC. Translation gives CASSDGAGASTYEQYF.

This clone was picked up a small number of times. The CDR3 DNA reads TGCAGTGCTAGAGGAAACACTGAAGCTTTCTTT. Translation gives CSARGNTEAFF. The V call is TRBV20-1, the J call TRBJ1-1; D uncertain. The CDR3 sequence is 11 residues long. Trimming removed 1 base at V and 2 bases at J, with 2 bases between. Germline CDR1 is DFQATT and CDR2 is SNEGSKA (reference sequence).

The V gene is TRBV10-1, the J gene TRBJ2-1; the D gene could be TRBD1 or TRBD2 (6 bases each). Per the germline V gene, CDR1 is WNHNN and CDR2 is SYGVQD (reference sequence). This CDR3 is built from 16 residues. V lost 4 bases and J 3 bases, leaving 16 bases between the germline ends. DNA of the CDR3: TGCGCCAGCAGTGGCCGGGGGCCACTCCGCTACAATGAGCAGTTCTTC. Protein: CASSGRGPLRYNEQFF.

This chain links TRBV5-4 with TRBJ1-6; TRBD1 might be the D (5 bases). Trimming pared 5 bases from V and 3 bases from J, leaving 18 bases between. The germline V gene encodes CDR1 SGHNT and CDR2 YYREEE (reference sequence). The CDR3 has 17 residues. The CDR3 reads CASSFGNPRDYNSPLHF. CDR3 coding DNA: TGTGCCAGCAGTTTTGGGAACCCCAGGGACTATAATTCACCCCTCCACTTT. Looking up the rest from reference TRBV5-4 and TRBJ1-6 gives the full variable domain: ETGVTQSPTHLIKTRGQQVTLRCSSQSGHNTVSWYQQALGQGPQFIFQYYREEENGRGNFPPRFSGLQFPNYSSELNVNALELDDSALYLCASSFGNPRDYNSPLHFGNGTRLTVT.

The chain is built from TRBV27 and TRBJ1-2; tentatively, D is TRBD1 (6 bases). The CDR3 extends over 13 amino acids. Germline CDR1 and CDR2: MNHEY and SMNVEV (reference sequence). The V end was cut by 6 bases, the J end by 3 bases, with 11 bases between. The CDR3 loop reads CASRDQGYYGYTF. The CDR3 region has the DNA TGTGCCAGCAGAGATCAGGGGTACTATGGCTACACCTTC.

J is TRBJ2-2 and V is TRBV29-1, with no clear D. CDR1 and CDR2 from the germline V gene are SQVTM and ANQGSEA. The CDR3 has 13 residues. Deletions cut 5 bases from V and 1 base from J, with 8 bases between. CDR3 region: CSVRQKNTGELFF. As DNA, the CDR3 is TGCAGCGTTCGGCAGAAGAACACCGGGGAGCTGTTTTTT.